Shown below are 9 T cell receptor beta chains from a single sample sequenced in a study of blood T cell repertoires in COVID-19. Sequencing was performed with immunoSEQ multiplex PCR; in TCRdb, only in-frame clones are kept and a portion is missing. The sample comprises about 59,000 clones, around 81% of which are singletons, and roughly 28% rests with the top ten. Input material: peripheral blood. These receptor sequences come from an elderly woman with active or convalescent COVID-19.

This clone appeared a few times. This chain links TRBV19 with TRBJ1-1; weak D call: TRBD1 (5 bases). Trimming left V 4 bases short and J 6 bases short, with 12 bases between. Per the germline V gene, CDR1 is LNHDA and CDR2 is SQIVND (reference sequence). This CDR3 contains 13 residues. CDR3 sequence reads: CASSNRQGAEAFF. As DNA, the CDR3 is TGTGCCAGTAGTAATCGCCAGGGCGCTGAAGCTTTCTTT. The full variable domain, in which reference TRBV19 and TRBJ1-1 provide the parts outside the CDR3, is DGGITQSPKYLFRKEGQNVTLSCEQNLNHDAMYWYRQDPGQGLRLIYYSQIVNDFQKGDIAEGYSVSREKKESFPLTVTSAQKNPTAFYLCASSNRQGAEAFFGQGTRLTVV.

V gene TRBV14 combines with J gene TRBJ2-1; 11 nucleotides line up with TRBD2. The CDR3 is 16 residues long. Germline CDR1 reads SGHDN; CDR2 reads FVKESK. J lost 0 bases, V lost 4 bases, and 2 bases had no gene match. The CDR3 sequence is CASSPLAGDSYNEQFF. CDR3 coding DNA: TGTGCCAGCAGCCCACTAGCGGGGGACTCCTACAATGAGCAGTTCTTC.

The J gene is TRBJ2-7, the V gene TRBV7-2; TRBD2 matches at 7 bases. V shed 5 bases and J 5 bases; nucleotides not matched to a gene: 12. The V gene's germline CDR1 is SGHTA and CDR2 FQGNSA. The CDR3 consists of 15 residues. The CDR3: CASSLNRGLGNEQYF. The CDR3 DNA follows: TGTGCCAGCAGCCTAAACCGTGGACTAGGCAACGAGCAGTACTTC.

The chain combines TRBV6-5 with TRBJ2-1; D ambiguous. The CDR3 contains 14 residues. The germline CDR1 and CDR2 sequences are MNHEY and SVGAGI. V lost 7 bases and J lost 0, with 10 bases in between. The CDR3 reads CASMVGSSYNEQFF. The CDR3 nucleotides are TGTGCCAGCATGGTGGGCAGCTCCTACAATGAGCAGTTCTTC.

The V and J genes are TRBV7-2 and TRBJ2-7, with a tentative D call TRBD2 (7 bases). Germline V gives CDR1 SGHTA, CDR2 FQGNSA. V gave up 2 bases and J gave up 4 bases, with 15 bases separating them. The CDR3 totals 15 residues. CDR3 nucleotide sequence: TGTGCCAGCAGCTTAATCGCAGGGGAGGGGTACGAGCAGTACTTC. This gives the protein CASSLIAGEGYEQYF. The full variable domain, with the rest looked up from reference TRBV7-2 and TRBJ2-7, is GAGVSQSPSNKVTEKGKDVELRCDPISGHTALYWYRQSLGQGLEFLIYFQGNSAPDKSGLPSDRFSAERTGGSVSTLTIQRTQQEDSAVYLCASSLIAGEGYEQYFGPGTRLTVT.

The chain uses TRBV9 and TRBJ2-2; TRBD2 aligns across 9 bases. V was pared by 10 bases and J by 5 bases, with 12 bases of the junction left unmatched. This CDR3 is 15 amino acids long. Germline CDR1 is SGDLS and CDR2 is YYNGEE. CDR3 sequence (DNA): TGTGCCCGCCGCGGCGAGGCGGGGGGGACCGGGGAGCTGTTTTTT. Amino acid sequence: CARRGEAGGTGELFF.

In nucleotides, the CDR3 is TGTGCCAGCAGTTCCCCCCCCGTGCGCAATGAGCAGTTCTTC. It codes for CASSSPPVRNEQFF. The J gene is TRBJ2-1, the V gene TRBV27; D is unclear. The V gene's germline CDR1 is MNHEY and CDR2 SMNVEV (reference sequence). Trimming took 4 bases from V and 6 from J, leaving 13 bases between them. This CDR3 is 14 amino acids long.

The rearrangement links TRBV2 to TRBJ2-7, with TRBD1 matching 7 bases. Germline CDR1 is SNHLY and CDR2 is FYNNEI. The CDR3 loop spans 14 amino acids. The ends lost 5 bases at V and 2 bases at J; junction bases unmatched: 6. The CDR3 nucleotides read TGTGCCAGCAGTATTGGGGACAGAACCTACGAGCAGTACTTC. Protein sequence: CASSIGDRTYEQYF.

The gene calls are TRBV12-3 or TRBV12-4 and TRBJ2-7; the D is unclear. The V and J ends lost 1 base and 3 bases respectively, with 7 bases between them. CDR3 length equals 13 residues. In DNA form, the CDR3 reads TGTGCCAGCAGTTTAGGAGGTAACTACGAGCAGTACTTC. As protein: CASSLGGNYEQYF.